Listed below are T cell receptor beta chains from one sample, sequenced in a study of T cell repertoires in cytomegalovirus infection. These receptors' targets are unknown. TCRdb independently ran MiXCR on the reads; one entry per CDR3 protein. The sample consists of fewer than 950,000 distinct CDR3 sequences, 30% to 35% of them appearing once. Here the sequenced sample was cultured CD8+ T cells from PBMCs, taken from culture after CMV antigen stimulation. The receptors stem from a human donor in good health (CMV status not recorded). Some clones in this sample may be carry-over from other donors' samples. CDR3s include the opening cysteine and the closing phenylalanine or tryptophan. A D gene is named only where the DNA matches it firmly. The size of a clone is reported for some rows only, either as once, few or many, or as a class for expanded clones.

abundance | j_gene | v_gene | d_gene | CDR3aa | CDR3nt
. | TRBJ1-1 | TRBV12-5 | . | CASGLVTGSVLNTEAFF | TGTGCTAGTGGTTTGGTAACGGGATCAGTACTGAACACTGAAGCTTTCTTT
. | TRBJ1-2 | TRBV9 | . | CASSGGRLFYGYTF | TGTGCCAGCAGCGGGGGCAGACTCTTCTATGGCTACACCTTC
. | TRBJ2-5 | TRBV11-3 | . | CVSSFERRGRPPSGRETQYF | TGTGTCAGCAGCTTTGAAAGGAGGGGGCGCCCACCTAGCGGGCGAGAGACCCAGTACTTC
many | TRBJ1-4 | TRBV7-2 | TRBD1 | CASSLNRGANEKLFF | TGTGCCAGCAGCCTAAACAGGGGGGCTAATGAAAAACTGTTTTTT
few | TRBJ2-1 | TRBV28 | TRBD1 | CASSLDRVDDEQFF | TGTGCCAGCAGCCTAGACAGGGTGGATGATGAGCAGTTCTTC
few | TRBJ1-2 | TRBV7-9 | . | CASSSEDWNYGYTF | TGTGCCAGCAGCTCCGAGGATTGGAACTATGGCTACACCTTC
. | TRBJ2-2 | TRBV10-3 | . | CAISGGQINSGQINTGELFF | TGTGCCATCAGTGGAGGACAGATTAACAGCGGACAGATTAACACCGGGGAGCTGTTTTTT
once | TRBJ1-1 | TRBV6-1 | . | CASSEAGGIGEAFF | TGTGCCAGCAGTGAAGCGGGGGGGATTGGTGAAGCTTTCTTT
. | TRBJ1-2 | TRBV12-3/TRBV12-4 | TRBD1 | CASSFLQGTNYGYTF | TGTGCCAGCAGTTTCTTACAGGGGACTAACTATGGCTACACCTTC
. | TRBJ2-1 | TRBV7-9 | . | CASSLGGAGSSYNEQFF | TGTGCCAGCAGCTTAGGGGGGGCGGGAAGCTCCTACAATGAGCAGTTCTTC
. | TRBJ2-2 | TRBV19 | . | CASRGLRDPFDGELFF | TGTGCCAGTAGAGGTTTACGGGACCCCTTTGACGGGGAGCTGTTTTTT
few | TRBJ1-2 | TRBV6-5 | . | CASSYGKYYGYTF | TGTGCCAGCAGTTACGGCAAATACTATGGCTACACCTTC
. | TRBJ2-1 | TRBV7-3 | TRBD2 | CASSLSASGPNEQFF | TGTGCCAGCAGCTTATCGGCTAGCGGGCCCAATGAGCAGTTCTTC
few | TRBJ1-5 | TRBV12-3/TRBV12-4 | . | CASSQGKHQPQHF | TGTGCCAGCAGCCAGGGAAAGCATCAGCCCCAGCATTTT
few | TRBJ1-1 | TRBV11-1 | TRBD1 | CASSLWGGQGAFF | TGTGCCAGCAGCTTATGGGGTGGACAGGGAGCTTTCTTT
. | TRBJ1-6 | TRBV4-1 | TRBD1 | CASSRETGERESPLHF | TGCGCCAGCAGCCGCGAGACAGGGGAGAGAGAATCACCCCTCCACTTT
many | TRBJ1-2 | TRBV12-3/TRBV12-4 | . | CASVGTDLMIRGYTF | TGTGCCAGCGTAGGGACGGACCTAATGATTCGAGGCTACACCTTC
. | TRBJ1-2 | TRBV12-3/TRBV12-4 | . | CASSLGWDGPNYGYTF | TGTGCCAGCAGTTTGGGGTGGGACGGCCCTAACTATGGCTACACCTTC
. | TRBJ1-1 | TRBV5-6 | . | CASSLDLGANTEAFF | TGTGCCAGCAGCTTGGATCTGGGAGCGAACACTGAAGCTTTCTTT
. | TRBJ1-6 | TRBV27 | TRBD1 | CASSWGTAESPLHF | TGTGCCAGCAGTTGGGGGACAGCAGAGTCACCCCTCCACTTT
few | TRBJ1-1 | TRBV4-1 | . | CASSPNMNTEAFF | TGCGCCAGCAGCCCGAACATGAACACTGAAGCTTTCTTT
few | TRBJ2-1 | TRBV2 | . | CASSEASLLSGYNEQFF | TGTGCCAGCAGTGAAGCTTCCCTACTCAGTGGTTACAATGAGCAGTTCTTC